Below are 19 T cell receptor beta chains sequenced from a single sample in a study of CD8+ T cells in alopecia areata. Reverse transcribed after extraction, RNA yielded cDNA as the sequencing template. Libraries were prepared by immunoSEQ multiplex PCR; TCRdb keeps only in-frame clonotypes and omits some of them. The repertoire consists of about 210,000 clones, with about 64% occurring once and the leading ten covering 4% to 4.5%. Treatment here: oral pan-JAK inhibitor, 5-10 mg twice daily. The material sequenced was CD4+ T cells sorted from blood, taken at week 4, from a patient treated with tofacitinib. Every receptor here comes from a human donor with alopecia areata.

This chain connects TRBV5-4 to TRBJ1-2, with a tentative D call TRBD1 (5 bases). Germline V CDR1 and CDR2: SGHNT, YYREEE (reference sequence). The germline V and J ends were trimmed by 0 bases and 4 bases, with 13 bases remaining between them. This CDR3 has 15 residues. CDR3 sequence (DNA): TGTGCCAGCAGCTTGGGATTTGCAGGGCCCTATGGCTACACCTTC. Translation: CASSLGFAGPYGYTF.

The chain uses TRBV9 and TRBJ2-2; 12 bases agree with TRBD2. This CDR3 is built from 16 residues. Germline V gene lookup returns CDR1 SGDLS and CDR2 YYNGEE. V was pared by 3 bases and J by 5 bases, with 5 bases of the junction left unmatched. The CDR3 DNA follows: TGTGCCAGCAGCGGGGGACTAGCGGGCAGAACCGGGGAGCTGTTTTTT. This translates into CASSGGLAGRTGELFF.

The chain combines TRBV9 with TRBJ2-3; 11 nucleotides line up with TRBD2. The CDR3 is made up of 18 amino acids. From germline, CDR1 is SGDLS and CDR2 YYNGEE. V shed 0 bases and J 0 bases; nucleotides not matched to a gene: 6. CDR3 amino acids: CASSVVTSGGPSTDTQYF. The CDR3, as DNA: TGTGCCAGCAGCGTAGTCACTAGCGGGGGCCCTAGCACAGATACGCAGTATTTT.

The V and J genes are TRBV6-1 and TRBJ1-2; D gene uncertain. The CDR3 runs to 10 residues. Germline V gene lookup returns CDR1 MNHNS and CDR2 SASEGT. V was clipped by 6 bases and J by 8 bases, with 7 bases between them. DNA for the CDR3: TGTGCCAGCAGGGTAGAGGGCTACACCTTC. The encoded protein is CASRVEGYTF.

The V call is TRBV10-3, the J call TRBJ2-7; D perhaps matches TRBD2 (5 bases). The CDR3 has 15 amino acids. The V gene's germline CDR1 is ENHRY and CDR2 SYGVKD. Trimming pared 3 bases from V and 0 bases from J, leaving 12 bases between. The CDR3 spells CAISDFGRGSYEQYF. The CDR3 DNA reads TGTGCCATCAGTGACTTTGGACGGGGCTCCTACGAGCAGTACTTC.

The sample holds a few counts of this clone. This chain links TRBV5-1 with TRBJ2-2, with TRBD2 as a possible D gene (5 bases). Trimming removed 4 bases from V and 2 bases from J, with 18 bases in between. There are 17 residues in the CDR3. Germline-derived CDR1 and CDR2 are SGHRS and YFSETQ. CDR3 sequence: CASSTRGSWENTGELFF. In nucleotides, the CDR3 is TGCGCCAGCAGCACACGCGGGTCCTGGGAAAACACCGGGGAGCTGTTTTTT.

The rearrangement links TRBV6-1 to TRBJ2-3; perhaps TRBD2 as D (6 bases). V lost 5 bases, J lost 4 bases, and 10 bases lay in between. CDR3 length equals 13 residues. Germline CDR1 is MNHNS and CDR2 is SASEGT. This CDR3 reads CASSKREADTQYF. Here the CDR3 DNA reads TGTGCCAGCAGTAAAAGGGAGGCAGATACGCAGTATTTT.

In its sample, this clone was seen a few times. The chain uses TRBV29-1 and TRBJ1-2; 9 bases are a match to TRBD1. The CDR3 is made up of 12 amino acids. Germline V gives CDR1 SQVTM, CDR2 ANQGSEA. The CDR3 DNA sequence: TGCGGCAGGACAGGGGCAAGTGGTGGCTACACCTTC. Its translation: CGRTGASGGYTF.

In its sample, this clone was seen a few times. The DNA of the CDR3 is TGTGCCATCAGGCCAGGACCGAACTATGGCTACACCTTC. Its translation: CAIRPGPNYGYTF. This rearrangement joins TRBV10-3 to TRBJ1-2, with D unclear. V was pared by 6 bases and J by 2 bases, with 10 bases between. Germline V CDR1 and CDR2: ENHRY, SYGVKD. This CDR3 has 13 residues.

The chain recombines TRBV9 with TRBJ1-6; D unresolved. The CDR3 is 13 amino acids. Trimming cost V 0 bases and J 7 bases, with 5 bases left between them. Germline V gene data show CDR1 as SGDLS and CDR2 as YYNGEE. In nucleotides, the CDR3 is TGTGCCAGCAGCGTAGCGATGAATTCACCCCTCCACTTT. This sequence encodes CASSVAMNSPLHF.

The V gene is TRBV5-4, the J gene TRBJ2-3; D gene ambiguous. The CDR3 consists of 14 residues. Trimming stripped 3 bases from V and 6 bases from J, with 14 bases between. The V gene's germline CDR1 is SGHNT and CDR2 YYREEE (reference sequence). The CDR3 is CASSSVGLGDTQYF. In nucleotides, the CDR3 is TGTGCCAGCAGCTCCGTCGGATTAGGGGATACGCAGTATTTT.

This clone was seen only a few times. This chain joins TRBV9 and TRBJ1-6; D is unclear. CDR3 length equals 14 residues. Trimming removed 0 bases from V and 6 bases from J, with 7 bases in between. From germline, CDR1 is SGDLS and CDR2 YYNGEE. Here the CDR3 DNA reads TGTGCCAGCAGCGTAGGAGCCGGTAATTCACCCCTCCACTTT. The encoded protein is CASSVGAGNSPLHF.

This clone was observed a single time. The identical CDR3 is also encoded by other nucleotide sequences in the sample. This chain's CDR3 is CSVGVGTGDYGYTF. The CDR3 DNA reads as TGCAGCGTTGGGGTGGGGACAGGGGACTATGGCTACACCTTC. This chain uses TRBV29-1 with TRBJ1-2, with 10 positions matching TRBD1. Trimming took 4 bases from V and 3 from J; bases not matched to a gene: 5. CDR3 length: 14 residues. CDR1 and CDR2 (germline): SQVTM, ANQGSEA.

The CDR3 DNA follows: TGTGCCAGCAGCTTAGAGGCCTGGGATGGCTACACCTTC. This translates into CASSLEAWDGYTF. The chain uses TRBV7-9 and TRBJ1-2; D remains ambiguous. Trimming took 1 base from V and 6 from J, leaving 9 bases between them. CDR1 and CDR2 from the germline V gene are SEHNR and FQNEAQ (reference sequence). The CDR3 consists of 13 residues.

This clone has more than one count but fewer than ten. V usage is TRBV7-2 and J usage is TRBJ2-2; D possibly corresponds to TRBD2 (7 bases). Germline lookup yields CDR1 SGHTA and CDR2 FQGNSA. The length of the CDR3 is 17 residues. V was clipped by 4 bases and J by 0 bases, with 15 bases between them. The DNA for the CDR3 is TGTGCCAGCAGCTACCGTGCGGGGGCTGCGAACACCGGGGAGCTGTTTTTT. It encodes CASSYRAGAANTGELFF.

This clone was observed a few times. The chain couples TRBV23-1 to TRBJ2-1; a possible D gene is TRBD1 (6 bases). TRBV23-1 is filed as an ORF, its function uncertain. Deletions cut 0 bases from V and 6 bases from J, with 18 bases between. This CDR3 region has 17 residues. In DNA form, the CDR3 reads TGCGCCAGCAGTCAATCTATAACCCAGGGGATATGCAATGAGCAGTTCTTC. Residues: CASSQSITQGICNEQFF.

DNA of the CDR3: TGTGCCTGGACTCTAGTAACAGGAGGGACCGGGGAGCTGTTTTTT. Residues: CAWTLVTGGTGELFF. The chain uses TRBV30 and TRBJ2-2, with D perhaps matching TRBD2 (6 bases). The CDR3 is made up of 15 amino acids. Trimming left V 4 bases short and J 5 bases short, with 17 bases between. Looked up from germline, CDR1 is GTSNPN and CDR2 is SVGIG (reference sequence).

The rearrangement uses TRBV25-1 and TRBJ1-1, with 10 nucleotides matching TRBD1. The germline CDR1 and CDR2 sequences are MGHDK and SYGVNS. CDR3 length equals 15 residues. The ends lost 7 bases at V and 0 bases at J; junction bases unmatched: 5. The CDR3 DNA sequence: TGTGCCAGCATGGGACAGGGGCTGATGAACACTGAAGCTTTCTTT. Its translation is CASMGQGLMNTEAFF.

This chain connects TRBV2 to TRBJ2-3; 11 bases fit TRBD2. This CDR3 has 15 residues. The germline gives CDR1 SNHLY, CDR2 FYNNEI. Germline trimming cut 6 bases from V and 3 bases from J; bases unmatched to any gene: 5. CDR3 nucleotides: TGTGCCAGCAGGTTCCTAGCGGGGGGAACAGATACGCAGTATTTT. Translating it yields CASRFLAGGTDTQYF.